Following are 14 T cell receptor beta chains from one sample sequenced in a study of blood T cell repertoires in COVID-19. Profiling relied on immunoSEQ multiplex PCR, and the TCRdb table lists in-frame clones only, not all of them. This table has more than 80,000 clones, roughly 82% appearing once. The sample was peripheral blood. These receptors were taken from a man aged 45-65 years with active or convalescent COVID-19.

The gene calls are TRBV5-8 and TRBJ1-5; no clear D. This CDR3 contains 13 residues. Germline values: CDR1 SGHTS, CDR2 YDEGEE. V dropped 1 base and J dropped 5 bases, with 7 bases sitting between them. DNA for the CDR3: TGTGCCAGCAGCTTGTTGGGAGATCAGCCCCAGCATTTT. Translation: CASSLLGDQPQHF.

The chain uses TRBV7-7 and TRBJ2-5, with D possibly TRBD2 on 5 matching bases. Germline assignment: CDR1 SSHAT and CDR2 FNYEAQ (reference sequence). V lost 5 bases, J lost 9 bases, and 16 bases lay in between. The CDR3 runs 13 residues. DNA of the CDR3: TGTGCCAGCAGCCCCCTCGGGGTGGAGGCCCAGTACTTC. Protein product: CASSPLGVEAQYF.

V and J are TRBV5-4 and TRBJ2-2; D is uncertain. V was trimmed by 4 bases and J by 2 bases, leaving 9 bases between them. Germline V CDR1 and CDR2: SGHNT, YYREEE (reference sequence). The CDR3 is 14 amino acids. In nucleotides, the CDR3 is TGTGCCAGCAGCGTAGACACCAACACCGGGGAGCTGTTTTTT. This sequence encodes CASSVDTNTGELFF.

Turning to this clone: This CDR3 is also generated by other DNA sequences in the sample. The chain joins TRBV10-3 to TRBJ2-3; TRBD2 matches 11 bases. Germline CDR1 reads ENHRY; CDR2 reads SYGVKD. The CDR3 covers 17 residues. Unmatched junction bases numbered 7, after V lost 2 bases and J lost 3 bases. CDR3 coding DNA: TGTGCCATCAGTGAGGGGTTAGCGGGGGGGATTACAGATACGCAGTATTTT. Translating it yields CAISEGLAGGITDTQYF.

V is TRBV28 and J is TRBJ2-1, with 7 nucleotides matching TRBD1. The ends lost 4 bases at V and 0 bases at J; junction bases unmatched: 6. The CDR3 runs 16 residues. CDR1 and CDR2 (germline): MDHEN, SYDVKM. The CDR3 DNA sequence: TGTGCCAGCAGTTCCCAGGACAGGATCTCCTACAATGAGCAGTTCTTC. Residues: CASSSQDRISYNEQFF. Combining the CDR3 with reference TRBV28 and TRBJ2-1 gives the whole variable domain DVKVTQSSRYLVKRTGEKVFLECVQDMDHENMFWYRQDPGLGLRLIYFSYDVKMKEKGDIPEGYSVSREKKERFSLILESASTNQTSMYLCASSSQDRISYNEQFFGPGTRLTVL.

The chain is built from TRBV27 and TRBJ1-1; 10 positions match TRBD1. The germline CDR1 and CDR2 sequences are MNHEY and SMNVEV (reference sequence). V lost 8 bases and J lost 4; bases outside the gene matches: 13. The CDR3 consists of 16 residues. CDR3 protein: CASGRQGAHWVTEAFF. DNA for the CDR3: TGTGCCAGCGGAAGACAGGGGGCGCATTGGGTCACTGAAGCTTTCTTT.

This chain uses TRBV7-8 with TRBJ1-4; possibly TRBD1 for D (6 bases). Trimming pared 6 bases from V and 6 bases from J, leaving 14 bases between. Germline assignment: CDR1 SGHVS and CDR2 FQNEAQ. The CDR3 covers 14 residues. In DNA form, the CDR3 reads TGTGCCAGCAGGGGGGGGGCCGGAGATGAAAAACTGTTTTTT. It translates to CASRGGAGDEKLFF.

This rearrangement joins TRBV2 to TRBJ1-1; D ambiguous. The CDR3 contains 11 residues. CDR1 is SNHLY, CDR2 FYNNEI, per germline. Trimming removed 8 bases from V and 10 bases from J, with 14 bases in between. CDR3 loop: CASEMLRRAFF. DNA of the CDR3: TGTGCCAGCGAAATGCTCAGGCGAGCTTTCTTT. Full variable domain (remainder filled in from reference TRBV2 and TRBJ1-1): EPEVTQTPSHQVTQMGQEVILRCVPISNHLYFYWYRQILGQKVEFLVSFYNNEISEKSEIFDDQFSVERPDGSNFTLKIRSTKLEDSAMYFCASEMLRRAFFGQGTRLTVV.

The chain uses TRBV5-4 and TRBJ1-2; a possible D gene is TRBD1 (6 bases). This CDR3 comprises 12 residues. CDR1 and CDR2 (germline): SGHNT, YYREEE (reference sequence). V was cut by 3 bases and J by 8 bases, with 11 bases left in between. CDR3 loop: CASSSTGWGYTF. CDR3 DNA: TGTGCCAGCAGCTCAACAGGGTGGGGCTACACCTTC. The full variable domain, with the rest looked up from reference TRBV5-4 and TRBJ1-2, is ETGVTQSPTHLIKTRGQQVTLRCSSQSGHNTVSWYQQALGQGPQFIFQYYREEENGRGNFPPRFSGLQFPNYSSELNVNALELDDSALYLCASSSTGWGYTFGSGTRLTVV.

The chain is built from TRBV7-9 and TRBJ2-3; D not certain. The V end was cut by 0 bases, the J end by 0 bases, with 4 bases between. CDR1 and CDR2 from the germline V gene are SEHNR and FQNEAQ (reference sequence). The CDR3 extends over 14 amino acids. CDR3 amino acids: CASSLAISTDTQYF. The CDR3 DNA reads TGTGCCAGCAGCTTAGCCATTAGCACAGATACGCAGTATTTT.

The genes are TRBV19 and TRBJ2-1; 11 bases match TRBD2. The CDR3 has 17 residues. Germline V lookup: CDR1 LNHDA, CDR2 SQIVND (reference sequence). The V segment lost 3 bases and the J segment 7 bases; nucleotides outside the gene matches: 11. The CDR3 DNA reads as TGTGCCAGTAGTATCGCCCTCACTAGCGGGGGACGTAATGAGCAGTTCTTC. Protein: CASSIALTSGGRNEQFF.

Remarks on this clone: Other DNA sequences in this sample translate to the same CDR3. The chain links TRBV3-1 (or the pseudogene TRBV3-2) to TRBJ1-1, with D unresolved. V lost 0 bases to trimming and J lost 0 bases, with 5 bases between them. Germline loops: CDR1 LGHDT, CDR2 YNNKEL (reference sequence). The CDR3 runs to 14 residues. This CDR3 is CASSQDTVNTEAFF. The DNA of the CDR3 is TGTGCCAGCAGCCAAGATACGGTGAACACTGAAGCTTTCTTT.

The V and J genes are TRBV14 and TRBJ2-1, with D possibly matching TRBD2 (7 bases). Germline V gene sequence: CDR1 SGHDN, CDR2 FVKESK. Trimming cost V 4 bases and J 2 bases, with 12 bases left between them. The length of the CDR3 is 15 residues. The CDR3 sequence: CASSLRGAAYNEQFF. The CDR3 DNA follows: TGTGCCAGCAGCCTACGGGGGGCAGCCTACAATGAGCAGTTCTTC.

This chain links TRBV5-5 with TRBJ2-4, with D possibly being TRBD2 (5 bases). Germline V gene sequence: CDR1 SGHKS, CDR2 YYEKEE (reference sequence). V was cut by 4 bases and J by 1 base, with 9 bases left in between. The CDR3 runs to 14 residues. The DNA for the CDR3 is TGTGCCAGCAGCCCTGGGGAGGCCAAAAACATTCAGTACTTC. Its translation: CASSPGEAKNIQYF.